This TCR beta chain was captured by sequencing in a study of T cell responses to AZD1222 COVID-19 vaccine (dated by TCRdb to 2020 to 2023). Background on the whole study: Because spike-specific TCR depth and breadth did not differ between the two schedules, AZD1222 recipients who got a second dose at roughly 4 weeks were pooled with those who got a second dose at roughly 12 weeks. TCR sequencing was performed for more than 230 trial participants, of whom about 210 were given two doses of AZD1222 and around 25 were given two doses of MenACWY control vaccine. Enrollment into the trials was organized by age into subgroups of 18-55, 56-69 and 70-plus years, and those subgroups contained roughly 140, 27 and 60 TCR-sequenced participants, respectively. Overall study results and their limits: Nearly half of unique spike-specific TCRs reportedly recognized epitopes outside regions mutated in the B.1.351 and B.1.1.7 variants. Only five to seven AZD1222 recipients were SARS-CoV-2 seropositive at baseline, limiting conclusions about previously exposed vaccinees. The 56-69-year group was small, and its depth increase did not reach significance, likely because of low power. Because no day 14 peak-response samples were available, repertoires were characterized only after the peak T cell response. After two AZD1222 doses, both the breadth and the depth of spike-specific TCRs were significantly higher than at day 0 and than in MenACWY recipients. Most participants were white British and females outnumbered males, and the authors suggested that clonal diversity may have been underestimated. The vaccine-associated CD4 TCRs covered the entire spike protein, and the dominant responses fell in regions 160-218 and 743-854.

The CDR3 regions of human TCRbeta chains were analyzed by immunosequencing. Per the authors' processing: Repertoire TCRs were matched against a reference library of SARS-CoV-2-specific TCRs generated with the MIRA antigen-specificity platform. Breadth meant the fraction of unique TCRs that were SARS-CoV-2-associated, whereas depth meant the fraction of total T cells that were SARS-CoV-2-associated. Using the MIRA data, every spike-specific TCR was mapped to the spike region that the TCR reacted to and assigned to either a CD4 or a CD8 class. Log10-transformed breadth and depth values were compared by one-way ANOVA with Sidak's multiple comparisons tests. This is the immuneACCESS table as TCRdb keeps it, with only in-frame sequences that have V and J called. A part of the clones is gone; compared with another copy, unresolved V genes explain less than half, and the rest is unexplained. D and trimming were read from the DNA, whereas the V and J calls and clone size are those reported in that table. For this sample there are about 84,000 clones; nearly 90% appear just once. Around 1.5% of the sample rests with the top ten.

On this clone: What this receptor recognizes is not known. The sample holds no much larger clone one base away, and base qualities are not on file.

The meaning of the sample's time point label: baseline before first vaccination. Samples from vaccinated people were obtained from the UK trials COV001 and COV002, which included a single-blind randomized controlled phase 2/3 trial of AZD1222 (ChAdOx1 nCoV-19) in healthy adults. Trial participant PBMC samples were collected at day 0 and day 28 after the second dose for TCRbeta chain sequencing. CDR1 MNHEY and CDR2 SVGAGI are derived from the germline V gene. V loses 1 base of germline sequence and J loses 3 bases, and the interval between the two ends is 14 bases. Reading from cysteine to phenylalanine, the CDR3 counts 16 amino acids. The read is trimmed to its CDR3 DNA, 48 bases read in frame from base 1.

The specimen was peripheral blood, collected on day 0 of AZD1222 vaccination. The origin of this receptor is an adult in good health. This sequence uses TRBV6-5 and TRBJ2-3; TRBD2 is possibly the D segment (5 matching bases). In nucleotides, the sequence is TGTGCCAGCAGTTACTTAGGAGGCCCCGAAACAGATACGCAGTATTTT. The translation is CASSYLGGPETDTQYF.